This T cell receptor beta chain was profiled in a study of shared clonotypes between healthy human individuals. Study in general: The composition of the donors was a couple of women and three men aged 18 to 49. Researchers assigned three CD4 naive, three CD4 memory, two CD8 naive and one CD8 memory plate to each donor.

In regard to this clone: Its antigen remains unidentified. Other DNA sequences in this sample translate to the same CDR3.

Study outcomes and limitations: Four donors had around 5.5% of their naive CD4 clonotypes in common.

In the study's own analysis: Sequence data from immunoSEQ were junction-only and lacked quality scores; consequently, filtering differed. Sequencing used immunoSEQ multiplex PCR; TCRdb keeps in-frame clones, though not all of them. V and J calls and clone size are those listed in that table; D and trimming were worked out from the DNA. Of around 2.5 million clones listed, 80% to 95% are singletons. This CDR3 contains 15 residues. With 2 bases clipped from V and 3 bases from J, the junction kept 3 bases outside the gene matches. Germline V gene lookup returns CDR1 SGDLS and CDR2 YYNGEE. The sequence derives from a man between 18 and 29 years old in good health. Some clones in this sample may be carry-over from other donors' samples. Sequenced material: naive CD4+ T cells from PBMCs. Subset in this sample: CD45RA+ positively selected. The chain couples TRBV9 to TRBJ2-1; 9 nucleotides agree with TRBD2. DNA of the CDR3: TGTGCCAGCAGCGTCCTAGCGGGAAGCTACAATGAGCAGTTCTTC. It specifies CASSVLAGSYNEQFF. Based on the CDR3 plus reference TRBV9 and TRBJ2-1, the full variable domain is DSGVTQTPKHLITATGQRVTLRCSPRSGDLSVYWYQQSLDQGLQFLIQYYNGEERAKGNILERFSAQQFPDLHSELNLSSLELGDSALYFCASSVLAGSYNEQFFGPGTRLTVL.